This TCR beta chain was obtained from a study of cytomegalovirus exposure and HLA in healthy donors. General study findings and limits: TCR beta chains numbering 164 were designated cytomegalovirus-associated. Subsequent analysis revealed that first-cohort TCR clusters tended to co-occur in the 95 to 150 validation repertoires. Specificity for CMV antigens was confirmed in vitro for a few of the CMV-associated chains.

This CDR3 has 16 amino acids. The V gene's germline CDR1 is SGHAT and CDR2 FQNNGV. After removal of 5 bases from V and 0 bases from J, the junction contained 5 bases not matched to a gene. In the case of this clone: As yet, its antigen is unknown.

The table came from immunoSEQ multiplex PCR; TCRdb's copy has only in-frame clones and leaves some out. Altogether approximately 54,000 clones are present, around nine tenths being singletons, with the ten largest covering approximately 8.1%. The chain has TRBV11-2 and TRBJ2-2, with 8 bases that match TRBD2. The receptor's source is a woman aged 18-29 years in good health and CMV-seropositive. Sequenced material: PBMCs. The CDR3 coding sequence is TGTGCCAGCAGCCCATCGGGAGGGTCGAACACCGGGGAGCTGTTTTTT. Protein sequence: CASSPSGGSNTGELFF.